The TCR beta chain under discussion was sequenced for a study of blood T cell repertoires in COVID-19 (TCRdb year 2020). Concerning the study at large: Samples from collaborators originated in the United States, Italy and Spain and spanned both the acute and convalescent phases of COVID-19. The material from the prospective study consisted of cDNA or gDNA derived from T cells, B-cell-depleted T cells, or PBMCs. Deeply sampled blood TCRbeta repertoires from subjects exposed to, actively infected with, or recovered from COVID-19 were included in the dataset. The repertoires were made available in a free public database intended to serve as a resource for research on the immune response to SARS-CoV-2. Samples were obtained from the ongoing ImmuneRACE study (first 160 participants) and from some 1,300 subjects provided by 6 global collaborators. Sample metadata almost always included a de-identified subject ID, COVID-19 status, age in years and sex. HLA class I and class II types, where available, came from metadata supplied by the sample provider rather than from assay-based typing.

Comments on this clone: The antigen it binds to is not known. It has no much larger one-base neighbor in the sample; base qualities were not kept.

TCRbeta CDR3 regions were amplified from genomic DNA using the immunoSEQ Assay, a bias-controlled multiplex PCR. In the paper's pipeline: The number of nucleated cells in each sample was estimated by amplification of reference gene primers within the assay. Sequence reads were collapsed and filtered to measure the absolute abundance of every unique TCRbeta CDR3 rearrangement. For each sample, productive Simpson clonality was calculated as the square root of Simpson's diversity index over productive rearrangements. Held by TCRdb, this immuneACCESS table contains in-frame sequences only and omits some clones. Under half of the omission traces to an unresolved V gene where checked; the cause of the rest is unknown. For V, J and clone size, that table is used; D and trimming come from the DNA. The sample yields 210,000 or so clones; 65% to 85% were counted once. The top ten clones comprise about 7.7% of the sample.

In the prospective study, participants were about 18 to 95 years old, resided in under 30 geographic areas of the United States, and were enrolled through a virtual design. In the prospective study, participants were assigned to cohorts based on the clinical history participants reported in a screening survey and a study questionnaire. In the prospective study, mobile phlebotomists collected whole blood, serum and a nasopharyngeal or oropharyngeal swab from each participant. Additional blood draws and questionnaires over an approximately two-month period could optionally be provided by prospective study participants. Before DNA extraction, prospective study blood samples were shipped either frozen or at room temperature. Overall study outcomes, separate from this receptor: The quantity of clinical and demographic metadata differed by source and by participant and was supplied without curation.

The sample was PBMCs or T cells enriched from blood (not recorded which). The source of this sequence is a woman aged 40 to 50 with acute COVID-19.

The CDR3: CASSSTPNSPLHF. The base sequence is TGTGCCAGCAGTTCGACACCTAATTCACCCCTCCACTTT. Recombination linked TRBV2 to TRBJ1-6; no D gene is confidently identified. From the cysteine through the phenylalanine, the CDR3 covers 13 amino acids. CDR3 DNA is the only sequence kept; it has 39 bases, read in frame from the first base. CDR1 and CDR2, looked up from the germline V gene, are SNHLY and FYNNEI. At the junction V is shortened by 5 bases and J by 6 bases, with 8 bases in between.